This TCR beta chain was identified during a study of cytomegalovirus exposure and HLA in healthy donors. Study details: About 79% of 350 to 400 genotyped donors fell in the Caucasian-associated ancestry cluster.

Unrecorded immune exposure was likely among donors, who were nominally healthy when sampled. Notes on the study in general: It was around 160 TCR beta chains that were listed as cytomegalovirus-associated.

Primers for the PCR totalled 60 Vbeta and 13 Jbeta. Original processing notes: Later reanalysis found roughly 80 million unique TCR beta chains, some 10 million of them shared. Sequencing used immunoSEQ multiplex PCR; TCRdb keeps in-frame clones, though not all of them. The DNA was the basis for D and trimming; V, J and clone size are from that table. The sample lists a few hundred thousand clones, 80% to 95% seen once, with about 1.8% in the top ten. The trim removed 6 bases at V and 4 bases at J, leaving 8 bases unmatched. CDR3 length: 15 amino acids. Germline CDR1 reads KGHSH; CDR2 reads LQKENI. With regard to this clone: Its antigen is still unknown.

The chain links TRBV18 to TRBJ2-1; 8 bases line up with TRBD1. The TCR sequence derives from a girl aged 2-10 years in good health and CMV-seronegative. The material sequenced was PBMCs. The CDR3 spells CASSPRTGSYNEQFF. CDR3 sequence (DNA): TGTGCCAGCTCCCCCCGGACAGGGTCGTACAATGAGCAGTTCTTC. Variable domain in full (rest from reference TRBV18 and TRBJ2-1): NAGVMQNPRHLVRRRGQEARLRCSPMKGHSHVYWYRQLPEEGLKFMVYLQKENIIDESGMPKERFSAEFPKEGPSILRIQQVVRGDSAAYFCASSPRTGSYNEQFFGPGTRLTVL.